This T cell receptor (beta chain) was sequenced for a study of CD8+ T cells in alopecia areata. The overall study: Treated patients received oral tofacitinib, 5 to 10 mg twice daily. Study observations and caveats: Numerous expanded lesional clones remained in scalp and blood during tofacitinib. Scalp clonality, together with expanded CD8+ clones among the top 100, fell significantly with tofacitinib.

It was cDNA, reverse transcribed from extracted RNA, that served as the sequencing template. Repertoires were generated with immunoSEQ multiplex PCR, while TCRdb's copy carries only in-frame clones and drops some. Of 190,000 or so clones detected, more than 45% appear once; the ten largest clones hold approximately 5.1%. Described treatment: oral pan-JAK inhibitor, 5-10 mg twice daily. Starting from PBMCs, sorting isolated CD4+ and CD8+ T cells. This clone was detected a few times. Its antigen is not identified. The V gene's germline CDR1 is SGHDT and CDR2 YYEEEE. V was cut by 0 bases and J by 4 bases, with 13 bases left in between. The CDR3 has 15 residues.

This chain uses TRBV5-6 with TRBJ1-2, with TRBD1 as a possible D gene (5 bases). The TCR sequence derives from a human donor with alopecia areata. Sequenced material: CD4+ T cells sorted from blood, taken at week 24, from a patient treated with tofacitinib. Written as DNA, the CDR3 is TGTGCCAGCAGCTTGGGGGGACCGAGAATCTATGGCTACACCTTC. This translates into CASSLGGPRIYGYTF.